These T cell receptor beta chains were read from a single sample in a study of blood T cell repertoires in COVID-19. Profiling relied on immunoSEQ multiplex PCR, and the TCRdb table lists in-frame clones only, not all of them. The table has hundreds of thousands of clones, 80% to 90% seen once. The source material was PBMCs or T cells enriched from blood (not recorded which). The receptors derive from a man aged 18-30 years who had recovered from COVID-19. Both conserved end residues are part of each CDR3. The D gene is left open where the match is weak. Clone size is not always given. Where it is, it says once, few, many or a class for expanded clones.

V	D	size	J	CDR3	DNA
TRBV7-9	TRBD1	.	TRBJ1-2	CASRYPGQGATYGYTF	TGTGCCAGCAGGTATCCGGGACAGGGGGCAACCTATGGCTACACCTTC
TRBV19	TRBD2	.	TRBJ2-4	CASSIFGGRLAKNIQYF	TGTGCCAGTAGTATATTCGGGGGGAGGCTGGCCAAAAACATTCAGTACTTC
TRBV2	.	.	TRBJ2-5	CASGRGLQETQYF	TGTGCCAGCGGGCGGGGCCTCCAAGAGACCCAGTACTTC
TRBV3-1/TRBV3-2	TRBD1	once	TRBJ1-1	CASSLIFDREAEAFF	TGTGCCAGCAGCCTGATCTTTGACAGGGAGGCTGAAGCTTTCTTT
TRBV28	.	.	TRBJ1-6	CASSPLNSPLHF	TGTGCCAGCAGTCCGTTGAATTCACCCCTCCACTTT
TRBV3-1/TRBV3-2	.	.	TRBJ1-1	CASSLYGSGETEAFF	TGTGCCAGCAGCCTTTACGGATCCGGGGAAACTGAAGCTTTCTTT
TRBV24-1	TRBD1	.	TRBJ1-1	CATSDDPGQANTEAFF	TGTGCCACCAGCGACGATCCGGGACAGGCGAACACTGAAGCTTTCTTT
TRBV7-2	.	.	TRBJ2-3	CASSVQGTSTDTQYF	TGTGCCAGCAGCGTACAGGGGACTAGCACAGATACGCAGTATTTT
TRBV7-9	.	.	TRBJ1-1	CASSLGVSLGANAEAFF	TGTGCCAGCAGCTTAGGGGTATCGCTAGGGGCAAACGCTGAAGCTTTCTTT
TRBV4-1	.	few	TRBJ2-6	CASSFRGANVLTF	TGCGCCAGCAGCTTCAGAGGGGCCAACGTCCTGACTTTC
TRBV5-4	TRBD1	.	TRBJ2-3	CASSVDRVDTQYF	TGTGCCAGCAGCGTCGACAGGGTGGATACGCAGTATTTT
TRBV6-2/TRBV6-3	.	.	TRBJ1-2	CASSPGSVYGYTF	TGTGCCAGCAGTCCCGGGAGCGTCTATGGCTACACCTTC
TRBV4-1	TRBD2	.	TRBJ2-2	CASSEGGNLAGENTGELFF	TGCGCCAGCAGCGAAGGGGGAAATCTAGCGGGGGAGAACACCGGGGAGCTGTTTTTT
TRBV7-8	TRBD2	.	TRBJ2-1	CASSLASGGFPSSYNEQFF	TGTGCCAGCAGCTTAGCTAGCGGGGGTTTCCCGAGCTCCTACAATGAGCAGTTCTTC
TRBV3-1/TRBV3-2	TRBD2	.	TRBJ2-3	CASSQVFRTSGRADTQYF	TGTGCCAGCAGCCAAGTTTTCAGGACTAGCGGGAGGGCAGATACGCAGTATTTT
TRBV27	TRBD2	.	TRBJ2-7	CASSPYSSGGSYEQYF	TGTGCCAGCAGTCCTTATTCTAGCGGGGGGTCCTACGAGCAGTACTTC
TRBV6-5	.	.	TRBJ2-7	CASTGGWNYEQYF	TGTGCCAGCACAGGCGGGTGGAACTACGAGCAGTACTTC
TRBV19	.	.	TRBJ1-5	CASSTKGQFFNQPQHF	TGTGCCAGTAGTACTAAAGGACAGTTTTTCAATCAGCCCCAGCATTTT
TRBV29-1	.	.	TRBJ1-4	CSVGLLAGASEKLFF	TGCAGCGTTGGATTATTGGCAGGGGCTAGTGAAAAACTGTTTTTT
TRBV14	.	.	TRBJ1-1	CASSLLRGTEAFF	TGTGCCAGCAGCCTCCTGAGAGGTACTGAAGCTTTCTTT
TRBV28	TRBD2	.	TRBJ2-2	CAASAGTLYTGELFF	TGTGCCGCGTCAGCGGGAACCCTCTACACCGGGGAGCTGTTTTTT